A selection of T cell receptor beta chains follows, all from one sample in a study of PD-L1 blockade in urothelial cancer. Method: immunoSEQ multiplex PCR; TCRdb's copy keeps in-frame clones and lacks some. Of approximately 71,000 clones listed, 80% to 85% are singletons. Sample: PBMCs, taken around atezolizumab (anti-PD-L1) treatment. Receptors originate from a woman aged 70-85 years with urothelial cancer. The CDR3 runs from the conserved cysteine through the conserved F or W.

V gene	J gene	CDR3 length	CDR3 protein
TRBV9	TRBJ2-7	15	CASSVGGGGSYEQYF
TRBV11-1	TRBJ2-7	12	CASSYGVYEQYF
TRBV9	TRBJ1-1	14	CASSSRTGLSEAFF
TRBV29-1	TRBJ2-1	15	CSVAVAGGNYNEQFF
TRBV19	TRBJ2-1	16	CASSIERGYSYNEQFF
TRBV7-9	TRBJ1-4	14	CASSVGQSNEKLFF
TRBV11-2	TRBJ2-7	12	CASSRTSYEQYF
TRBV29-1	TRBJ1-5	13	CSVAQGWDQPQHF
TRBV6-1	TRBJ1-2	16	CASSGADGGLFYGYTF
TRBV2	TRBJ2-2	16	CASSLGVAVNTGELFF
TRBV15	TRBJ1-1	14	CATSTRLLNTEAFF
TRBV19	TRBJ1-2	14	CASSPYGTDYGYTF
TRBV6-1	TRBJ2-7	13	CASTGQSAYEQYF
TRBV7-9	TRBJ2-3	17	CASSLDAGTGHTDTQYF
TRBV5-4	TRBJ1-2	13	CASSLPPNYGYTF
TRBV18	TRBJ1-4	13	CASAAGSNEKLFF
TRBV7-9	TRBJ1-6	16	CASSPSAGQGGSPLHF
TRBV19	TRBJ1-6	14	CASSGTGGKSPLHF
TRBV19	TRBJ1-5	15	CASSRQYLINQPQHF
TRBV27	TRBJ2-3	15	CASSLWGGLTDTQYF
TRBV6-6	TRBJ1-2	16	CASSYSSGQGPYGYTF
TRBV5-4	TRBJ2-1	16	CASSPGLAGGPNEQFF
TRBV5-6	TRBJ2-2	17	CASSLGDRGQRTGELFF
TRBV6-1	TRBJ1-1	13	CASSSGLDTEAFF
TRBV2	TRBJ2-3	16	CASSVLAAFRTDTQYF
TRBV7-8	TRBJ2-1	19	CASSLARLWTSGGINEQFF
TRBV7-6	TRBJ2-7	16	CASSRDRGQGTLEQYF
TRBV28	TRBJ2-1	12	CASRSRDSVPIF
TRBV19	TRBJ2-7	16	CASSIGVSGLTYEQYF
TRBV25-1	TRBJ2-7	15	CASSEGLAGGNEQYF
TRBV2	TRBJ1-5	19	CASSDPLVGDSHSNQPQHF
TRBV11-3	TRBJ2-1	15	CASSIGQGAYNEQFF
TRBV6-1	TRBJ1-2	16	CASSEVSGVANYGYTF
TRBV6-1	TRBJ2-7	14	CASSPGQYSYEQYF
TRBV5-4	TRBJ2-2	16	CASSFSGSGGTGELFF
TRBV18	TRBJ1-1	15	CASSPFPTGDTEAFF